Below, one T cell receptor beta chain is given with its context. Which antigen it targets is not known. It has no much larger one-base neighbor in the sample; base qualities were not kept. V lost 0 bases and J lost 10 bases; the stretch between them is 17 bases long. CDR1 and CDR2 are drawn from the germline V gene (reference sequence): LNHNV, YYDKDF. The CDR3 contains 15 residues, cysteine and phenylalanine counted. Only the CDR3 region is kept as DNA, spanning 45 bases read in frame from base 1. The entry originates in a study of blood T cell repertoires in COVID-19 (dated by TCRdb to the early 2020s). Looking at the study overall: Samples covering the acute and convalescent phases of COVID-19 were provided by collaborators in the United States, Italy and Spain. A de-identified subject ID, COVID-19 status, age in years and sex were almost always included in the sample metadata. The dataset comprised deeply sampled blood TCRbeta repertoires from subjects exposed to, actively infected with, or recovered from COVID-19. Where HLA class I and class II types were available, the types were taken from metadata supplied by the sample provider, not from assay-based typing. The material from the prospective study consisted of cDNA or gDNA derived from T cells, B-cell-depleted T cells, or PBMCs. The repertoires were released in a freely available public database intended as a resource for research on the immune response to SARS-CoV-2. Samples came from the ongoing ImmuneRACE study (first 160 participants) plus 1,254 subjects from 6 global collaborators. Broad study findings and their caveats: How much clinical and demographic metadata was included differed by source and by participant, and the metadata was provided uncurated.

The collaborating institutions used their own protocols to collect whole blood in K2EDTA tubes. Collaborator samples were shipped for TCRbeta analysis as frozen whole blood, isolated PBMCs, or DNA extracted from either sample type. TCRbeta CDR3 regions were amplified from genomic DNA by means of the immunoSEQ Assay, a bias-controlled multiplex PCR. On the study's bioinformatics: Within the assay, amplification of reference gene primers was used to estimate how many nucleated cells each sample contained. Sequence reads were collapsed and filtered to measure the absolute abundance of every unique TCRbeta CDR3 rearrangement. Productive Simpson clonality was computed per sample as the square root of Simpson's diversity index over productive rearrangements. TCRdb took over this immuneACCESS table, retaining in-frame rearrangements with V and J assigned. Such tables are incomplete; in checked studies, under half of the missing clones stem from an unresolved V gene, and the remainder is unexplained. Clone size and V and J calls were adopted from that table, with D and trimming inferred from the DNA. This sample holds approximately 89,000 clones; about 82% were observed only once. The ten largest clones represent about 11% of the sample.

The TCR was taken from a woman between 70 and 85 years old with active or convalescent COVID-19. Source material: peripheral blood. This chain is built from TRBV15 and TRBJ2-3, with a weak D call of TRBD2 (5 bases match). The nucleotide sequence is given as TGTGCCACCAGCAGAGAAGGACTCTCAGCCAGGTCGCAGTATTTT. Its translation reads: CATSREGLSARSQYF.